This T cell receptor beta chain was identified in a study of identifying expanded T cells in peripheral blood. The V gene lost 6 bases and the J gene lost 4 bases, with 10 bases spanning the gap. CDR3 length equals 12 residues. Germline V CDR1 and CDR2: SQVTM, ANQGSEA. The repertoire was sequenced with immunoSEQ multiplex PCR; TCRdb's copy has only in-frame clones and lacks some. The table records 90,000 to 100,000 clones, roughly 88% of them present only once. Sequencing was done on a sample of blood. The chain uses TRBV29-1 and TRBJ2-1; D might be TRBD1 or TRBD2, each matching 5 bases. The receptor was derived from a person aged 18 to 70 in good health. This chain's CDR3 is CSVGTGYNEQFF. The CDR3 bases are TGCAGCGTCGGGACGGGGTACAATGAGCAGTTCTTC.